These 31 T cell receptor beta chains originate from one sample sequenced in a study of blood T cell repertoires in COVID-19. The repertoire was sequenced with immunoSEQ multiplex PCR; TCRdb's copy has only in-frame clones and lacks some. Of more than 95,000 clones listed, about 70% are singletons. Sequenced material: peripheral blood. Receptors originate from a man older than 75 with COVID-19, enrolled during active disease.

This clone was counted a single time. V usage is TRBV9 and J usage is TRBJ1-1; 7 nucleotides line up with TRBD1. Germline V gene lookup returns CDR1 SGDLS and CDR2 YYNGEE. This CDR3 has 15 residues. The trim removed 4 bases at V and 0 bases at J, leaving 6 bases unmatched. CDR3 in amino acids: CASSLSGGMNTEAFF. The CDR3 DNA sequence: TGTGCCAGCAGCCTCTCAGGGGGTATGAACACTGAAGCTTTCTTT.

The table lists this clone with a count of one. The rearrangement joins TRBV5-1 to TRBJ1-6; TRBD1 agrees at 11 bases. The CDR3 is 15 residues long. Germline CDR1 and CDR2: SGHRS and YFSETQ. V gave up 4 bases and J gave up 10 bases; unmatched junction bases: 7. CDR3 DNA sequence: TGCGCCAGCAGCCCGAGGGGACAGGGGGAATCACCCCTCCACTTT. Amino acids: CASSPRGQGESPLHF. The entire variable domain, with the rest obtained from reference TRBV5-1 and TRBJ1-6, is as follows: KAGVTQTPRYLIKTRGQQVTLSCSPISGHRSVSWYQQTPGQGLQFLFEYFSETQRNKGNFPGRFSGRQFSNSRSEMNVSTLELGDSALYLCASSPRGQGESPLHFGNGTRLTVT.

The chain links TRBV5-8 to TRBJ1-4, with TRBD1 matching 8 bases. Trimming cost V 4 bases and J 3 bases; bases outside gene matches: 5. Germline CDR1 SGHTS, CDR2 YDEGEE. The CDR3 loop spans 15 amino acids. DNA for the CDR3: TGTGCCAGCAGCCCTGGACAGGGCCCTAATGAAAAACTGTTTTTT. Translation gives CASSPGQGPNEKLFF.

The chain uses TRBV5-5 and TRBJ2-1; D remains ambiguous. Trimming shortened V by 0 bases and J by 4 bases, and 2 bases separated the two germline ends. There are 12 residues in the CDR3. The germline CDR1 and CDR2 sequences are SGHKS and YYEKEE (reference sequence). Written as DNA, the CDR3 is TGTGCCAGCAGCTTGGCATACAATGAGCAGTTCTTC. Translating it yields CASSLAYNEQFF.

The genes are TRBV9 and TRBJ2-3; unclear D gene. The CDR3 sequence is 14 residues long. The germline V gene has CDR1 SGDLS and CDR2 YYNGEE. Trimming left V 0 bases short and J 2 bases short, with 7 bases between. The CDR3 DNA reads as TGTGCCAGCAGCGTAGACTCCCTCACAGATACGCAGTATTTT. The encoded protein is CASSVDSLTDTQYF.

This clone turned up a few times. The chain combines TRBV19 with TRBJ1-4; D might be TRBD1 (6 bases). The CDR3 extends over 15 amino acids. Trimming stripped 3 bases from V and 6 bases from J, with 14 bases between. Germline values: CDR1 LNHDA, CDR2 SQIVND (reference sequence). In nucleotides, the CDR3 is TGTGCCAGTAGTATCCACAGGGACGGCGATGAAAAACTGTTTTTT. Protein product: CASSIHRDGDEKLFF.

This rearrangement joins TRBV4-1 to TRBJ1-5, with D unresolved. The germline V and J ends were trimmed by 1 base and 1 base, with 14 bases remaining between them. The CDR3 covers 17 residues. The germline CDR1 and CDR2 sequences are MGHRA and YSYEKL. This chain's CDR3 is CASSQVGSGFSNQPQHF. The CDR3 DNA sequence: TGCGCCAGCAGCCAAGTTGGGTCGGGGTTCAGCAATCAGCCCCAGCATTTT.

This clone was counted between two and nine times. The DNA of the CDR3 is TGTGCCAGCAGTTTATCGACAGGGGGGGGTTCACCCCTCCACTTT. This sequence encodes CASSLSTGGGSPLHF. The chain uses TRBV28 and TRBJ1-6; 9 bases map to TRBD1. The CDR3 runs to 15 residues. CDR1 MDHEN and CDR2 SYDVKM come from the germline V gene. Germline trimming cut 1 base from V and 9 bases from J; bases unmatched to any gene: 4.

The chain carries TRBV29-1 and TRBJ2-5; D is undetermined. Trimming took off 1 base at V and 3 bases at J, with 12 bases between the two ends. Germline assignment: CDR1 SQVTM and CDR2 ANQGSEA. The CDR3 runs to 14 residues. CDR3 nucleotides: TGCAGCGTTGAAGCTGTCGGGTGGAAAGAGACCCAGTACTTC. As protein: CSVEAVGWKETQYF.

This chain uses TRBV5-4 with TRBJ2-3, with TRBD2 matching 7 bases. Germline CDR1 reads SGHNT; CDR2 reads YYREEE (reference sequence). The CDR3 spans 15 residues. Trimming took 2 bases from V and 0 from J; bases not matched to a gene: 3. The CDR3 DNA follows: TGTGCCAGCAGCTTCCATAGCGGGAGCACAGATACGCAGTATTTT. As protein: CASSFHSGSTDTQYF.

This clone was found once. CDR3 nucleotides: TGCGCCAGCAGTGAGACAGGGACTGAAGCTTTCTTT. Protein: CASSETGTEAFF. The rearrangement uses TRBV10-1 and TRBJ1-1; D is possibly TRBD1 (6 bases). This CDR3 comprises 12 residues. V lost 2 bases, J lost 5 bases, and 6 bases lay in between. CDR1 is WNHNN and CDR2 is SYGVQD in the germline V gene (reference sequence).

The CDR3 nucleotides are TGTGCCAGCAGCTTGCAGGGGCAGGGAAACTATGGCTACACCTTC. Amino acids: CASSLQGQGNYGYTF. The rearrangement uses TRBV7-2 and TRBJ1-2; D is possibly TRBD1 (6 bases). CDR3 length equals 15 residues. With 3 bases removed from V and 2 bases from J, the gap between germline ends came to 13 bases. Looked up from germline, CDR1 is SGHTA and CDR2 is FQGNSA.

The V and J genes are TRBV30 and TRBJ2-1; D gene ambiguous. This CDR3 has 13 residues. The germline V gene encodes CDR1 GTSNPN and CDR2 SVGIG (reference sequence). V shed 1 base and J shed 12 bases, with 16 bases lying between them. The CDR3 nucleotides are TGTGCCTGGAGTGGAGTCCAATCGAGCCCGCAGTTCTTC. Protein: CAWSGVQSSPQFF.

V is TRBV11-2 and J is TRBJ1-1; possibly TRBD1 for D (6 bases). V was shortened by 0 bases and J by 1 base, with 6 bases between the two germline ends. The germline V gene encodes CDR1 SGHAT and CDR2 FQNNGV. The CDR3 has 14 residues. This CDR3 is CASSLETGNTEAFF. Here the CDR3 DNA reads TGTGCCAGCAGCTTAGAGACAGGGAACACTGAAGCTTTCTTT.

The chain links TRBV7-2 to TRBJ2-3, with TRBD2 as a possible D gene (5 bases). CDR3 size: 12 residues. CDR1 is SGHTA and CDR2 is FQGNSA in the germline V gene. V lost 4 bases, J lost 6 bases, and 8 bases lay in between. The DNA for the CDR3 is TGTGCCAGCAGCTCAGTAGCGGATACGCAGTATTTT. Translated: CASSSVADTQYF.

The J gene is TRBJ2-7, the V gene TRBV6-5; D possibly corresponds to TRBD2 (5 bases). V gave up 10 bases and J gave up 1 base, with 17 bases separating them. This CDR3 contains 14 residues. The germline gives CDR1 MNHEY, CDR2 SVGAGI. This CDR3 reads CATSPDYPSYEQYF. The CDR3, as DNA: TGTGCCACCTCCCCCGACTATCCATCCTACGAGCAGTACTTC.

This clone was observed a few times. This rearrangement joins TRBV7-9 to TRBJ1-6; D is unresolved. V was pared by 5 bases and J by 4 bases, with 12 bases between. The germline V gene has CDR1 SEHNR and CDR2 FQNEAQ (reference sequence). The CDR3 has 15 residues. The CDR3 here is CASSHESSYNSPLHF. CDR3 bases: TGTGCCAGCAGCCACGAGTCGAGTTATAATTCACCCCTCCACTTT.

This clone has just a few counts. The chain combines TRBV7-9 with TRBJ2-7; 9 bases align to TRBD1. The CDR3 extends over 14 amino acids. The V gene's germline CDR1 is SEHNR and CDR2 FQNEAQ (reference sequence). Trimming removed 5 bases from V and 3 bases from J; junction bases left unmatched: 5. CDR3 in amino acids: CASSARQGVYEQYF. The CDR3 DNA sequence: TGTGCCAGCAGCGCCCGACAGGGGGTCTACGAGCAGTACTTC.

The rearrangement joins TRBV10-3 to TRBJ2-2, with 10 bases fitting TRBD2. Germline V lookup: CDR1 ENHRY, CDR2 SYGVKD. Trimming at V came to 6 bases and at J to 3 bases, leaving 7 bases not matched to a gene. There are 16 residues in the CDR3. CDR3 in amino acids: CAISSWTSGYTGELFF. DNA for the CDR3: TGTGCCATCAGCTCTTGGACTAGCGGATACACCGGGGAGCTGTTTTTT.

This clone was recorded a few times. V is TRBV5-1 and J is TRBJ2-7; the D gene is possibly TRBD1 (5 bases). Per the germline V gene, CDR1 is SGHRS and CDR2 is YFSETQ. V was trimmed by 4 bases and J by 6 bases, leaving 11 bases between them. This CDR3 contains 12 residues. CDR3 bases: TGCGCCAGCAGCCGAGACAGAGGCGAGCAGTACTTC. Protein sequence: CASSRDRGEQYF.

The V gene is TRBV7-9, the J gene TRBJ2-7; 8 bases are a match to TRBD2. Germline-derived CDR1 and CDR2 are SEHNR and FQNEAQ (reference sequence). J lost 3 bases, V lost 5 bases, and 12 bases had no gene match. This CDR3 contains 16 residues. The CDR3 here is CASSQAAGGVFYEQYF. The CDR3 bases are TGTGCCAGCAGCCAGGCGGCGGGGGGCGTCTTCTACGAGCAGTACTTC.

The genes are TRBV21-1 and TRBJ1-6; TRBD1, the D gene given by the table, was not confirmed from the DNA. TRBV21-1 is deemed a pseudogene. This CDR3 comprises 19 residues. The CDR3 sequence: CASSKALGTSEAPNSPLHF. CDR3 coding DNA: TGTGCCAGCAGCAAAGCGCTGGGGACATCCGAGGCCCCTAATTCACCCCTCCACTTT.

Worth noting for this clone: Other nucleotide sequences from this sample produce the same CDR3. The gene calls are TRBV18 and TRBJ2-1, with D perhaps matching TRBD1 (5 bases). Germline lookup yields CDR1 KGHSH and CDR2 LQKENI. V was pared by 1 base and J by 6 bases, with 7 bases between. The CDR3 extends over 13 amino acids. DNA of the CDR3: TGTGCCAGCTCACCACGGGGCCGCAATGAGCAGTTCTTC. Its translation: CASSPRGRNEQFF.

The chain joins TRBV7-8 to TRBJ2-2; 7 nucleotides align to TRBD2. Trimming cost V 4 bases and J 1 base; bases outside gene matches: 0. The CDR3 sequence is 14 residues long. Germline assignment: CDR1 SGHVS and CDR2 FQNEAQ. CDR3 sequence: CASSWGGNTGELFF. DNA for the CDR3: TGTGCCAGCAGCTGGGGGGGGAACACCGGGGAGCTGTTTTTT.

The rearrangement links TRBV19 to TRBJ2-1; 11 nucleotides align to TRBD2. V shed 2 bases, J shed 9 bases, and the junction held 12 bases outside the gene matches. The germline gives CDR1 LNHDA, CDR2 SQIVND (reference sequence). CDR3 size: 17 residues. The CDR3 reads CASSIMRSSGRKTEQFF. The CDR3 nucleotides are TGTGCCAGTAGTATAATGAGGTCTAGCGGGAGGAAGACTGAGCAGTTCTTC.

The chain couples TRBV6-5 to TRBJ2-3; D is possibly TRBD1 (6 bases). Germline CDR1 is MNHEY and CDR2 is SVGAGI. V lost 1 base, J lost 3 bases, and 11 bases lay in between. This CDR3 comprises 15 residues. CDR3 DNA sequence: TGTGCCAGCAGTTACTTCGGCCAGGGGACAGATACGCAGTATTTT. Protein: CASSYFGQGTDTQYF.

The DNA of the CDR3 is TGTGCCAGCAAGTTAAGCCTAGCCTTCTACGAGCAGTACTTC. This translates into CASKLSLAFYEQYF. The J gene is TRBJ2-7, the V gene TRBV11-2, with D perhaps TRBD2 (5 bases). Germline V gene lookup returns CDR1 SGHAT and CDR2 FQNNGV. V was clipped by 7 bases and J by 3 bases, with 16 bases between them. The CDR3 contains 14 residues.

The chain is built from TRBV15 and TRBJ1-1; 8 positions match TRBD1. The ends lost 5 bases at V and 11 bases at J; junction bases unmatched: 16. The CDR3 has 15 amino acids. Per the germline V gene, CDR1 is LNHNV and CDR2 is YYDKDF (reference sequence). The chain's CDR3 is CATSPQGRQGAPAFF. CDR3 sequence (DNA): TGTGCCACCAGCCCCCAGGGGAGGCAGGGGGCGCCTGCTTTCTTT.

V is TRBV29-1 and J is TRBJ2-7; D unclear. The germline V gene has CDR1 SQVTM and CDR2 ANQGSEA. The V end was cut by 7 bases, the J end by 0 bases, with 4 bases between. This CDR3 is 10 amino acids long. CDR3 amino acids: CSAGSYEQYF. The CDR3 bases are TGCAGCGCCGGCTCCTACGAGCAGTACTTC.

The chain carries TRBV7-6 and TRBJ1-5, with 8 positions matching TRBD1. The germline V gene has CDR1 SGHVS and CDR2 FNYEAQ. The CDR3 has 17 residues. After removal of 0 bases from V and 0 bases from J, the junction contained 4 bases not matched to a gene. CDR3 sequence reads: CASSLAHRGYSNQPQHF. The DNA for the CDR3 is TGTGCCAGCAGCTTAGCCCACAGGGGGTATAGCAATCAGCCCCAGCATTTT.

This clone was found a few times. The chain employs TRBV29-1 and TRBJ2-1; 7 positions match TRBD2. V shed 4 bases, J shed 9 bases, and the junction held 6 bases outside the gene matches. CDR1 and CDR2 (germline): SQVTM, ANQGSEA. The CDR3 is made up of 12 amino acids. CDR3 loop: CSVGEGRTEQFF. In nucleotides, the CDR3 is TGCAGCGTTGGGGAGGGGCGTACTGAGCAGTTCTTC.